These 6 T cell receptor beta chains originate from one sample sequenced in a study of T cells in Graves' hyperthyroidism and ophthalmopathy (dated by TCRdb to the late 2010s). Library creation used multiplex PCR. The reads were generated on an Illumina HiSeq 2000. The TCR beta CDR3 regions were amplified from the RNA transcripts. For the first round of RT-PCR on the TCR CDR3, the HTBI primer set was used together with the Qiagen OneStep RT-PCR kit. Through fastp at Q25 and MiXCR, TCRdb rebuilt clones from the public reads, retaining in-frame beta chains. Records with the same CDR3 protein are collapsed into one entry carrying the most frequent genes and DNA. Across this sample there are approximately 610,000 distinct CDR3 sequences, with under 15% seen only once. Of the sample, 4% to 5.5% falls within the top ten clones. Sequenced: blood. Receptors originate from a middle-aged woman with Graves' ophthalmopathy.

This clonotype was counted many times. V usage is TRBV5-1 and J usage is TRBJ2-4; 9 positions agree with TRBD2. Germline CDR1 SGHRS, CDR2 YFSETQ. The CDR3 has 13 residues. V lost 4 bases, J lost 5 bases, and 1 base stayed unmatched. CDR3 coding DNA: TGCGCCAGCAGCCCTAGCGGGGAAAACATTCAGTACTTC. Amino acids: CASSPSGENIQYF.

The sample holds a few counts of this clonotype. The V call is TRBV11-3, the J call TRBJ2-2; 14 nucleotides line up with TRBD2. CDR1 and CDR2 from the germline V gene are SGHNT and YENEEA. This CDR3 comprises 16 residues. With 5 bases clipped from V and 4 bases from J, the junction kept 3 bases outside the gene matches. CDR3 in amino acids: CASSTGLAGGTGELFF. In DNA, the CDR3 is TGTGCCAGCAGCACCGGACTAGCGGGAGGCACCGGGGAGCTGTTTTTT. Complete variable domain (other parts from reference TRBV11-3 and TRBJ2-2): EAGVVQSPRYKIIEKKQPVAFWCNPISGHNTLYWYLQNLGQGPELLIRYENEEAVDDSQLPKDRFSAERLKGVDSTLKIQPAELGDSAVYLCASSTGLAGGTGELFFGEGSRLTVL.

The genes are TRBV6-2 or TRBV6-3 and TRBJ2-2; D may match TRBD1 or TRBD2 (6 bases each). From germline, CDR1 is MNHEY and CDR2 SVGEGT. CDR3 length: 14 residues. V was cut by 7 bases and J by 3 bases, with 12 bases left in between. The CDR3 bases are TGTGCCAGCAATCACCGGGGGCACACCGGGGAGCTGTTTTTT. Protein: CASNHRGHTGELFF.

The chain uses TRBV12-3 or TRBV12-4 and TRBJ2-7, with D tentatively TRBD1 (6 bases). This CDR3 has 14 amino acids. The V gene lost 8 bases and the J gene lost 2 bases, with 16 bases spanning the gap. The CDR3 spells CASHRRDNPYEQYF. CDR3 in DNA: TGTGCCAGCCACCGCCGGGACAATCCCTACGAGCAGTACTTC.

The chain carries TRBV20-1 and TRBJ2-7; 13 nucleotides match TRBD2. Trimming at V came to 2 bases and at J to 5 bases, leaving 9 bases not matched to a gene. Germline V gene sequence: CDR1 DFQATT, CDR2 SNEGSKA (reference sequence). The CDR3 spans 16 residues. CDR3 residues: CSARIGLAGDIHEQYF. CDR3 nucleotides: TGCAGTGCTAGAATCGGACTAGCGGGAGACATCCACGAGCAGTACTTC.

Here the CDR3 DNA reads TGTGCCAGCAGCTTGAGATCGGCTGCGGGGGGGCTAGGGTACGAGCAGTACTTC. Translated, it gives CASSLRSAAGGLGYEQYF. This rearrangement joins TRBV5-4 to TRBJ2-7, with 9 bases fitting TRBD2. The V segment lost 1 base and the J segment 4 bases; nucleotides outside the gene matches: 15. The CDR3 has 18 amino acids. Looked up from germline, CDR1 is SGHNT and CDR2 is YYREEE (reference sequence).